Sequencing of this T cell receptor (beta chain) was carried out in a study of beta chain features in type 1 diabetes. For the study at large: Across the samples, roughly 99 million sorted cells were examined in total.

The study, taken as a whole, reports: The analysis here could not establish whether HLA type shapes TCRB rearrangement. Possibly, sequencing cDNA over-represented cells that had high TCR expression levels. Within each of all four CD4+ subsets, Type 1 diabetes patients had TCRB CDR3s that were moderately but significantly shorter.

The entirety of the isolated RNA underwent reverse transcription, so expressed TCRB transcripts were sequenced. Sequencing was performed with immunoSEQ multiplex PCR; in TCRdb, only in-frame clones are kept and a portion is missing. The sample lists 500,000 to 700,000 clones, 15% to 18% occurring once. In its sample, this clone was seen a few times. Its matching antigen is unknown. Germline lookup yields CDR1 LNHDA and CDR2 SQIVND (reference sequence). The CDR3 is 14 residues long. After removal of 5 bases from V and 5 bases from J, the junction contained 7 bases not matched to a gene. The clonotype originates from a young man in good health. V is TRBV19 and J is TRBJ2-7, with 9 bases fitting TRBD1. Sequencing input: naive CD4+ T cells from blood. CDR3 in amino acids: CASSGLDRGHEQYF. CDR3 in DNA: TGTGCCAGTAGTGGGCTGGACAGGGGCCACGAGCAGTACTTC.